This T cell receptor beta chain was sequenced for a study of early T cells in non-severe SARS-CoV-2 infection. Study as a whole: Sequencing was performed on bulk RNA from unsorted whole blood, leaving chains unpaired. Regarding the study as a whole: Anti-spike CD8 responses were favored in VDJdb matching, and private and CD4 specificities were missed.

With respect to this clonotype: The antigen is undetermined.

cDNA molecules, individually, were tagged with unique molecular identifiers. From the 5' RACE reads, TCRdb called clonotypes with MiXCR, one entry per CDR3 protein. The data hold about 48,000 distinct CDR3 sequences, with approximately 13% observed a single time. The source of this sequence is an adult who was a healthcare worker with PCR-confirmed SARS-CoV-2 infection or an uninfected control (not recorded which). Sequenced: whole blood.

The CDR3 coding sequence is TGCGCCAGCAGCCCCATTACGAACAATCAGCCCCAGCATTTT. Translation gives CASSPITNNQPQHF. This chain connects TRBV4-1 to TRBJ1-5; D uncertain. This CDR3 is built from 14 residues. Trimming took off 4 bases at V and 3 bases at J, with 10 bases between the two ends. Germline V gene sequence: CDR1 MGHRA, CDR2 YSYEKL.